Given below is one TCR beta chain in context. This entry comes from a study of regulatory T cells in long-lasting Graves disease. As for time point: newly diagnosed GD, antithyroid drugs for less than 3 months. RNA isolated from PBMCs was used to make the TCR library. Arm-PCR with iRepertoire HTBI primers amplified the CDR3 regions for these TCR beta libraries. MiXCR, run by TCRdb on the multiplex PCR reads, gives a single entry per CDR3 protein. The data contain a few hundred thousand distinct CDR3 sequences, 15% to 20% of them singletons. Unmatched junction bases numbered 7, after V lost 4 bases and J lost 7 bases. The CDR3 has 14 residues. Germline assignment: CDR1 MNHNS and CDR2 SASEGT. The sample was also linked to a second study, of T cells in Graves' hyperthyroidism and ophthalmopathy. That source adds: The authors deemed Graves' hyperthyroidism stable absent ophthalmopathy progression within 18 months. First-round RT-PCR with HTBI primers amplified the TCR CDR3 region.

This receptor was obtained from a woman under 30 with Graves disease. The material was peripheral blood mononuclear cells (PBMCs), obtained at new diagnosis, from a patient treated with antithyroid drugs. The chain uses TRBV6-1 and TRBJ1-1, with 9 bases that match TRBD1. This CDR3 is CASSVTGGSGEAFF. CDR3 sequence (DNA): TGTGCCAGCAGTGTCACAGGGGGCTCGGGTGAAGCTTTCTTT.